A selection of T cell receptor beta chains follows, all from one sample in a study of blood T cell repertoires in COVID-19. Produced via immunoSEQ multiplex PCR; TCRdb's table is partial and in-frame only. The sample yields roughly 50,000 clones, about three quarters seen once. The sequenced sample consisted of peripheral blood. These receptors originate from a human donor with active or convalescent COVID-19. The donor label of this sample is uncertain. CDR3s include the opening cysteine and the closing phenylalanine or tryptophan. A D gene is named only where the DNA matches it firmly. Some rows mark clone size as missing; the rest say once, few, many or name a class of expanded clone.

V gene	clone size	D gene	J gene	CDR3 protein	CDR3 DNA
TRBV27	once	.	TRBJ2-1	CASGGSGWYNEQFF	TGTGCCAGCGGTGGGAGCGGGTGGTACAATGAGCAGTTCTTC
TRBV6-6	.	.	TRBJ2-7	CASSYLDGGVNEQYF	TGTGCCAGCAGCTACCTGGATGGCGGGGTAAACGAGCAGTACTTC
TRBV29-1	.	.	TRBJ1-5	CSVARGVNQPQHF	TGCAGCGTTGCCAGGGGAGTAAATCAGCCCCAGCATTTT
TRBV27	few	TRBD2	TRBJ2-1	CASSLRGLATNNEQFF	TGTGCCAGCAGTTTAAGAGGACTAGCTACAAACAATGAGCAGTTCTTC
TRBV7-6	many	TRBD2	TRBJ2-7	CASSAAGTSAYEQYF	TGTGCCAGCAGCGCAGCCGGGACTAGCGCCTACGAGCAGTACTTC
TRBV6-5	.	.	TRBJ1-1	CASSYSKKGDTEAFF	TGTGCCAGCAGTTACTCGAAGAAGGGGGACACTGAAGCTTTCTTT
TRBV28	.	.	TRBJ2-2	CASSLGLFNTGELFF	TGTGCCAGCAGTTTAGGGCTCTTCAACACCGGGGAGCTGTTTTTT
TRBV11-2	.	.	TRBJ2-1	CASRSTDGSLNEQFF	TGTGCCAGCAGATCAACTGACGGGAGTCTCAATGAGCAGTTCTTC
TRBV11-2	.	.	TRBJ1-1	CASSFATLQGDEAFF	TGTGCCAGCAGCTTCGCTACCCTACAGGGAGATGAAGCTTTCTTT
TRBV7-8	.	.	TRBJ1-6	CASSLVVQYNSPLHF	TGTGCCAGCAGCTTAGTTGTACAGTATAATTCACCCCTCCACTTT
TRBV19	.	.	TRBJ2-7	CASSIGGASYEQYF	TGTGCCAGTAGTATAGGGGGCGCTTCCTACGAGCAGTACTTC
TRBV11-2	.	.	TRBJ2-3	CASSPYTGRYTDTQYF	TGTGCCAGCAGCCCCTACACGGGAAGGTATACAGATACGCAGTATTTT
TRBV7-9	.	TRBD1	TRBJ2-5	CASSHRDRETQYF	TGTGCCAGCAGCCACAGGGACAGAGAGACCCAGTACTTC
TRBV6-6	few	TRBD2	TRBJ2-7	CASRRLAGTRSPYEQYF	TGTGCCAGCAGACGACTAGCGGGAACACGGAGTCCGTACGAGCAGTACTTC
TRBV2	.	.	TRBJ2-7	CASSPREGAYEQYF	TGTGCCAGCAGTCCCCGCGAGGGCGCCTACGAGCAGTACTTC
TRBV11-3	.	TRBD2	TRBJ2-1	CASARTSGMGEQFF	TGTGCCAGCGCCCGGACTAGCGGGATGGGTGAGCAGTTCTTC
TRBV5-5	few	.	TRBJ1-2	CASSLAGSAGDGYTF	TGTGCCAGCAGCTTGGCAGGGTCCGCAGGGGATGGCTACACCTTC
TRBV5-1	.	TRBD1	TRBJ1-2	CASSRDSNYGYTF	TGCGCCAGCAGCAGGGACAGCAACTATGGCTACACCTTC
TRBV12-5	.	.	TRBJ2-7	CASATSRPGAYEQYF	TGTGCTAGTGCCACCTCTCGGCCGGGGGCCTACGAGCAGTACTTC
TRBV15	.	TRBD2	TRBJ2-7	CATSIQTSATYEQYF	TGTGCCACCAGCATTCAGACTAGCGCGACCTACGAGCAGTACTTC
TRBV10-3	.	TRBD2	TRBJ2-5	CAISPLSGSGETQYF	TGTGCCATCAGTCCTCTTAGCGGGAGCGGTGAGACCCAGTACTTC
TRBV9	.	TRBD1	TRBJ1-5	CASSGQGAGNQPQHF	TGTGCCAGCAGCGGACAGGGTGCTGGCAATCAGCCCCAGCATTTT
TRBV6-8	.	TRBD1	TRBJ1-6	CASSYSRTGPISSPLHF	TGTGCCAGCAGTTACTCCCGGACAGGGCCGATTAGTTCACCCCTCCACTTT
TRBV6-6	.	.	TRBJ2-4	CASSPRGAASLAKNIQYF	TGTGCCAGCAGTCCCCGGGGGGCGGCGTCCCTAGCCAAAAACATTCAGTACTTC
TRBV21-1	.	.	TRBJ1-3	CASSKGGTGNGNTIYF	TGTGCCAGCAGCAAAGGAGGGACAGGGAATGGAAACACCATATATTTT
TRBV7-9	.	TRBD2	TRBJ2-2	CASSLGEGLAGIRTGELFF	TGTGCCAGCAGCTTAGGGGAGGGACTAGCGGGAATTCGGACCGGGGAGCTGTTTTTT
TRBV5-1	.	.	TRBJ2-7	CASSLEGHRNSYEQYF	TGCGCCAGCAGCTTGGAAGGACACAGAAACTCCTACGAGCAGTACTTC
TRBV27	.	TRBD2	TRBJ2-7	CASTPSGRSYEQYF	TGTGCCAGCACCCCTAGCGGGAGGTCCTACGAGCAGTACTTC
TRBV3-1/TRBV3-2	.	.	TRBJ2-1	CASSQTYNEQFF	TGTGCCAGCAGCCAAACATACAATGAGCAGTTCTTC
TRBV28	.	TRBD1	TRBJ1-2	CASSSRTGANYGYTF	TGTGCCAGCAGTTCACGGACAGGAGCTAACTATGGCTACACCTTC
TRBV29-1	.	TRBD1	TRBJ2-1	CSVQGQGDNEQFF	TGCAGCGTGCAGGGACAGGGCGACAATGAGCAGTTCTTC
TRBV9	.	.	TRBJ2-1	CASSVQQAGRAYNEQFF	TGTGCCAGCAGCGTTCAACAGGCGGGAAGGGCCTACAATGAGCAGTTCTTC
TRBV6-5	.	TRBD1	TRBJ1-1	CASSSQGGGTEAFF	TGTGCCAGCAGTTCCCAGGGGGGAGGCACTGAAGCTTTCTTT
TRBV4-1	.	TRBD2	TRBJ2-7	CASSPTSGSSYEQYF	TGCGCCAGCAGCCCTACTAGCGGGAGTTCCTACGAGCAGTACTTC
TRBV7-6	.	TRBD1	TRBJ1-1	CASSRNRGSTEAFF	TGTGCCAGCAGCCGCAACAGGGGTTCCACTGAAGCTTTCTTT
TRBV9	.	TRBD1	TRBJ2-2	CASSVEGAPNTGELFF	TGTGCCAGCAGCGTAGAGGGGGCCCCTAACACCGGGGAGCTGTTTTTT
TRBV24-1	.	TRBD1	TRBJ2-3	CATSDYPRTGTTDTQYF	TGTGCCACCAGTGATTATCCTAGGACAGGGACCACAGATACGCAGTATTTT
TRBV3-1/TRBV3-2	once	.	TRBJ1-2	CASSQSETRANYGYTF	TGTGCCAGCAGCCAATCAGAGACACGAGCTAACTATGGCTACACCTTC
TRBV6-2/TRBV6-3	.	TRBD2	TRBJ2-1	CASSQAGSSYNEQFF	TGTGCCAGCAGCCAAGCGGGAAGCTCCTACAATGAGCAGTTCTTC
TRBV4-1	.	TRBD1	TRBJ1-5	CASSQAGQGRNQPQHF	TGCGCCAGCAGCCAAGCCGGACAGGGACGCAATCAGCCCCAGCATTTT
TRBV19	once	TRBD2	TRBJ2-7	CASSIYRGTSGSGSYEQYF	TGTGCCAGTAGTATCTACAGGGGGACTAGCGGATCGGGCTCCTACGAGCAGTACTTC
TRBV24-1	.	TRBD1	TRBJ2-7	CATPGTGPVEQYF	TGTGCCACCCCCGGGACAGGGCCGGTGGAGCAGTACTTC
TRBV10-1	.	TRBD1	TRBJ1-2	CASPGQEAYGYTF	TGCGCCAGCCCGGGACAGGAAGCCTATGGCTACACCTTC
TRBV21-1	.	.	TRBJ2-7	CASSNRLAGVQYF	TGTGCCAGCAGCAACCGACTAGCGGGAGTGCAGTACTTC
TRBV19	.	.	TRBJ2-2	CASSSQGDVGELFF	TGTGCCAGTAGTTCACAGGGAGATGTCGGGGAGCTGTTTTTT
TRBV11-1	.	TRBD1	TRBJ2-7	CASSLTGTVIYEQYF	TGTGCCAGCAGCTTGACCGGGACAGTAATCTACGAGCAGTACTTC
TRBV14	.	.	TRBJ1-4	CASSQNGPGGNEKLFF	TGTGCCAGCAGCCAGAACGGTCCGGGAGGTAATGAAAAACTGTTTTTT
TRBV2	.	TRBD2	TRBJ2-5	CASNVGLVGETQYF	TGTGCCAGCAATGTAGGACTAGTGGGGGAGACCCAGTACTTC
TRBV10-3	.	.	TRBJ1-5	CAITGEFGQPQHF	TGTGCCATCACGGGGGAGTTCGGGCAGCCCCAGCATTTT
TRBV6-6	.	.	TRBJ2-1	CASTRNSPYAGEVHEQFF	TGTGCCAGCACTCGTAATTCACCCTATGCCGGGGAGGTCCATGAGCAGTTCTTC
TRBV30	.	.	TRBJ1-1	CAWIWALNTEAFF	TGTGCCTGGATTTGGGCATTGAACACTGAAGCTTTCTTT
TRBV18	.	TRBD1	TRBJ2-7	CASSPRGQGTNEQYF	TGTGCCAGCTCACCCCGGGGACAGGGTACTAACGAGCAGTACTTC
TRBV12-5	.	TRBD1	TRBJ2-7	CASGLDRQGSEQYF	TGTGCTAGTGGTTTGGACCGACAGGGGTCCGAGCAGTACTTC
TRBV28	.	TRBD1	TRBJ1-1	CASSPDRGRDTEAFF	TGTGCCAGCAGTCCCGACAGGGGGCGGGACACTGAAGCTTTCTTT
TRBV28	.	TRBD1	TRBJ1-1	CASSFFTGTGPVEAFF	TGTGCCAGCAGTTTTTTCACCGGGACAGGGCCAGTTGAAGCTTTCTTT
TRBV11-2	.	TRBD1	TRBJ2-7	CASSFQKGTAYEQYF	TGTGCCAGCAGCTTTCAGAAGGGGACAGCCTACGAGCAGTACTTC
TRBV12-5	many	TRBD1	TRBJ2-1	CASGPGGIGYEQFF	TGTGCTAGTGGTCCAGGGGGCATTGGGTATGAGCAGTTCTTC
TRBV5-4	few	.	TRBJ2-1	CASSSSRDRTYNEQFF	TGTGCCAGCAGTTCCTCCCGAGATCGAACCTACAATGAGCAGTTCTTC
TRBV7-3	.	TRBD2	TRBJ2-2	CASSLLAGGPNTGELFF	TGTGCCAGCAGCTTACTAGCGGGTGGGCCGAACACCGGGGAGCTGTTTTTT
TRBV10-3	.	.	TRBJ1-1	CAISPRGRPRDTEAFF	TGTGCCATCAGCCCCAGGGGACGCCCACGGGACACTGAAGCTTTCTTT